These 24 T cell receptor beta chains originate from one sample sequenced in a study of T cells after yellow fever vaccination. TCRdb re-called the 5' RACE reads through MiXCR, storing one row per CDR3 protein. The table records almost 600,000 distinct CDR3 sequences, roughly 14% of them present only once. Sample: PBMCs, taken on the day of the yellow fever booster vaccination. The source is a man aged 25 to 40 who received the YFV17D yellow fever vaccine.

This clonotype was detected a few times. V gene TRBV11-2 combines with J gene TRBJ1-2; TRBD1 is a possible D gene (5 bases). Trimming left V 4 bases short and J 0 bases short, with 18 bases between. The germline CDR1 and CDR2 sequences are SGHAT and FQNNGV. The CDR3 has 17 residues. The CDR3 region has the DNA TGTGCCAGCAGCTCACCCAACCTCGGGGCTCCTAACTATGGCTACACCTTC. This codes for CASSSPNLGAPNYGYTF.

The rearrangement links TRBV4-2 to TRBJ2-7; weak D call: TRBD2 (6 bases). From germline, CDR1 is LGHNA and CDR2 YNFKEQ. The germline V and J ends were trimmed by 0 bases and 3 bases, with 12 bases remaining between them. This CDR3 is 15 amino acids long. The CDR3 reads CASSQDRGTVYEQYF. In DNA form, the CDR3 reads TGTGCCAGCAGCCAAGATCGGGGGACCGTCTACGAGCAGTACTTC.

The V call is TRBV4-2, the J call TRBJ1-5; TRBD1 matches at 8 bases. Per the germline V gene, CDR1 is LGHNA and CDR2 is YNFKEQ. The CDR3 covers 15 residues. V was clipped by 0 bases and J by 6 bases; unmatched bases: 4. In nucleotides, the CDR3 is TGTGCCAGCAGCCAAGAGGCAGGGGGCTTTCAGCCCCAGCATTTT. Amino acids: CASSQEAGGFQPQHF.

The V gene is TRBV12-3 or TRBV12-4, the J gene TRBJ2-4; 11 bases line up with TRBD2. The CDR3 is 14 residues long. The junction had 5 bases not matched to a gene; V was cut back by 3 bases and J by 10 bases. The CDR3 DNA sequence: TGTGCCAGCAGTTTCACTAGCGGGAGAGGTATTCAGTACTTC. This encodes CASSFTSGRGIQYF.

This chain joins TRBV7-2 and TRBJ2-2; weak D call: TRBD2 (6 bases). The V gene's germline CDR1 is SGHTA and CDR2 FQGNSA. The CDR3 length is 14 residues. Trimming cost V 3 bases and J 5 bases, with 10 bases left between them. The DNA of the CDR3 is TGTGCCAGCAGCTTTAGCGGCTGGACCGGGGAGCTGTTTTTT. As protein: CASSFSGWTGELFF.

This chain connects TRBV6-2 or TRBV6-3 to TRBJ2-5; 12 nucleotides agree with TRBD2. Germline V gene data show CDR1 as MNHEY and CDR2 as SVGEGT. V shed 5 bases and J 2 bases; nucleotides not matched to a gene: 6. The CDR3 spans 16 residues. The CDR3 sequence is CASSRPGLAGQETQYF. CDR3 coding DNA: TGTGCCAGCAGTAGACCGGGACTAGCGGGTCAAGAGACCCAGTACTTC.

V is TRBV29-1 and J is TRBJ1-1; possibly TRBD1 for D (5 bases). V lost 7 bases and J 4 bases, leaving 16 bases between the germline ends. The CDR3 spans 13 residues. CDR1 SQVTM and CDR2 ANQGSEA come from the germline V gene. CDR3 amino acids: CSALYPGGTEAFF. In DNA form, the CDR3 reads TGCAGCGCCCTGTATCCGGGGGGCACTGAAGCTTTCTTT.

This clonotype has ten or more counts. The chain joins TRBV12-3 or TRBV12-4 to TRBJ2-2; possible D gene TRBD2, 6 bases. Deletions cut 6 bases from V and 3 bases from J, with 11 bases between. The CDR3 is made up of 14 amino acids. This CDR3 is CASSHRDYTGELFF. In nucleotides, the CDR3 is TGTGCCAGCAGCCACCGGGACTACACCGGGGAGCTGTTTTTT.

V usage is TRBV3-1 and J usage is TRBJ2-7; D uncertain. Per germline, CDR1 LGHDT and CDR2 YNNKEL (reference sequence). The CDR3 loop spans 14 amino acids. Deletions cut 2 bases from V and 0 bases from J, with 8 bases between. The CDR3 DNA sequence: TGTGCCAGCAGCCAACAGCCTAGCTCCTACGAGCAGTACTTC. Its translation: CASSQQPSSYEQYF.

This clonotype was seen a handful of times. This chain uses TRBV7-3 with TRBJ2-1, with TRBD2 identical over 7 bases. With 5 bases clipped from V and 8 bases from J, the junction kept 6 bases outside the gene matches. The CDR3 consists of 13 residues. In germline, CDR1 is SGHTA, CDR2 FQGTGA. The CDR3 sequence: CASSTTSLDEQFF. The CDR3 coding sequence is TGTGCCAGCAGCACGACTAGCTTGGATGAGCAGTTCTTC.

The CDR3 here is CASSQAHSNSPLHF. The CDR3 DNA is TGTGCCAGCAGCCAAGCCCACTCTAATTCACCCCTCCACTTT. The genes are TRBV3-1 and TRBJ1-6; no firm D call. This CDR3 spans 14 amino acids. Germline loops: CDR1 LGHDT, CDR2 YNNKEL (reference sequence). V lost 1 base to trimming and J lost 6 bases, with 7 bases between them.

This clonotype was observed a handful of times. The CDR3 region has the DNA TGTGCCAGCAGTTACGGTCGAGTAGGTGGCACAGATACGCAGTATTTT. It codes for CASSYGRVGGTDTQYF. The V call is TRBV6-2 or TRBV6-3, the J call TRBJ2-3, with D hard to call. Trimming pared 2 bases from V and 1 base from J, leaving 13 bases between. Per germline, CDR1 MNHEY and CDR2 SVGEGT. The CDR3 covers 16 residues.

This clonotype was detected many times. CDR3 sequence reads: CASSQVGTGASNEQFF. The CDR3 DNA reads TGTGCCAGCAGCCAAGTGGGGACAGGGGCTTCCAATGAGCAGTTCTTC. The chain recombines TRBV3-1 with TRBJ2-1; 10 bases are a match to TRBD1. The trim removed 1 base at V and 6 bases at J, leaving 6 bases unmatched. The CDR3 is 16 amino acids. Germline CDR1 is LGHDT and CDR2 is YNNKEL (reference sequence).

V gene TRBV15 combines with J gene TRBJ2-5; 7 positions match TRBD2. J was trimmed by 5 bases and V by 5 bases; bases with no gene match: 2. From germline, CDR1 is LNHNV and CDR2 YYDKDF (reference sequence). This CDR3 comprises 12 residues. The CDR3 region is CATSAGVETQYF. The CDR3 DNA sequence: TGTGCCACCAGCGCGGGAGTCGAGACCCAGTACTTC. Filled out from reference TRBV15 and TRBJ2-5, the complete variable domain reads DAMVIQNPRYQVTQFGKPVTLSCSQTLNHNVMYWYQQKSSQAPKLLFHYYDKDFNNEADTPDNFQSRRPNTSFCFLDIRSPGLGDTAMYLCATSAGVETQYFGPGTRLLVL.

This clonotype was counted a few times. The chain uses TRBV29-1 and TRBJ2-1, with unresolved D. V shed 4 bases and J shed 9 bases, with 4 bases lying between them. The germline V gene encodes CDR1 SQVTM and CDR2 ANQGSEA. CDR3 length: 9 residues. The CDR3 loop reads CSVGVEQFF. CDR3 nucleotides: TGCAGCGTTGGAGTTGAGCAGTTCTTC.

The CDR3 region has the DNA TGTGCCAGCAGTTACCAGGGGGAAGTTTACGAGCAGTACTTC. Translation gives CASSYQGEVYEQYF. The chain couples TRBV6-5 to TRBJ2-7; 7 bases line up with TRBD1. The V gene's germline CDR1 is MNHEY and CDR2 SVGAGI. The V gene end was trimmed by 2 bases and the J gene end by 4 bases; junction bases not matched to a gene: 5. This CDR3 spans 14 amino acids.

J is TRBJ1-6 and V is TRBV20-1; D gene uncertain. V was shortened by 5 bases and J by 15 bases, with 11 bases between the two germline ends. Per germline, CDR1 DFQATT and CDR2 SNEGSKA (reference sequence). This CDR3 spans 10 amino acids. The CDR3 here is CSAGREGLHF. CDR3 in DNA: TGCAGTGCTGGGAGGGAGGGCCTCCACTTT.

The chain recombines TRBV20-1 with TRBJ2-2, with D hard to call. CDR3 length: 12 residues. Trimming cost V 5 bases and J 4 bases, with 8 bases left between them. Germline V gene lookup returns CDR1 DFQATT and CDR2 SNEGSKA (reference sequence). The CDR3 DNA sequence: TGCAGTGCTGAAGGCGTCACCGGGGAGCTGTTTTTT. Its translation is CSAEGVTGELFF.

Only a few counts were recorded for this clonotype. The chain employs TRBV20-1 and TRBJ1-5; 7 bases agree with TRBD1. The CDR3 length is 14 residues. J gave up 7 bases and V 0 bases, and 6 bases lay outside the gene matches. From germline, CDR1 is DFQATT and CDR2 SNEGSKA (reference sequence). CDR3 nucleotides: TGCAGTGCTAGAGACGAGGAGGGGGCCCAGCCCCAGCATTTT. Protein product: CSARDEEGAQPQHF.

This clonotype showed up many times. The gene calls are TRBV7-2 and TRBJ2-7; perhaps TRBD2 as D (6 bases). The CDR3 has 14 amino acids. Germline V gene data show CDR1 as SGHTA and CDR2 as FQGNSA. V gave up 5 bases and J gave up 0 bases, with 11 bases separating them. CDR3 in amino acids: CASSRTGSSYEQYF. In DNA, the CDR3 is TGTGCCAGCAGCCGGACCGGGAGCTCCTACGAGCAGTACTTC. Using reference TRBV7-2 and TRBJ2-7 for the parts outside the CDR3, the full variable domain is GAGVSQSPSNKVTEKGKDVELRCDPISGHTALYWYRQSLGQGLEFLIYFQGNSAPDKSGLPSDRFSAERTGGSVSTLTIQRTQQEDSAVYLCASSRTGSSYEQYFGPGTRLTVT.

Written as DNA, the CDR3 is TGTGCCAGCAGTTACTCTACCAGCGGGAGGTTGAATGAGCAGTTCTTC. Protein: CASSYSTSGRLNEQFF. V gene TRBV6-5 combines with J gene TRBJ2-1; TRBD2 matches 9 bases. CDR3 length: 16 amino acids. The germline V gene encodes CDR1 MNHEY and CDR2 SVGAGI. The junction had 7 bases not matched to a gene; V was cut back by 0 bases and J by 7 bases.

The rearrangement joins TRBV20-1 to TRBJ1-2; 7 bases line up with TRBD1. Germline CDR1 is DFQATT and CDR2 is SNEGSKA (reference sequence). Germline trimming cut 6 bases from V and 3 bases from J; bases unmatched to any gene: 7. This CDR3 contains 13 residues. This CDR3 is CSARTGQHYGYTF. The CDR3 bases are TGCAGTGCGCGCACGGGACAGCACTATGGCTACACCTTC.

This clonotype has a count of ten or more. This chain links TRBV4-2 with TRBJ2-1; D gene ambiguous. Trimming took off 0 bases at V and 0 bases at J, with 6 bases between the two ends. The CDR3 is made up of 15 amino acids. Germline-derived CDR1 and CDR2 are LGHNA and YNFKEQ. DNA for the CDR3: TGTGCCAGCAGCCAAGACCAGAACTCCTACAATGAGCAGTTCTTC. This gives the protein CASSQDQNSYNEQFF.

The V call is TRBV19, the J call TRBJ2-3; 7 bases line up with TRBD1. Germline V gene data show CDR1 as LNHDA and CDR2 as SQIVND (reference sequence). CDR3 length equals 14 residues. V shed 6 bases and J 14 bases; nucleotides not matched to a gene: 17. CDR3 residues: CASSPTGIRDQRYF. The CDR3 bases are TGTGCCAGTAGCCCGACAGGGATCCGGGACCAGCGGTATTTT.